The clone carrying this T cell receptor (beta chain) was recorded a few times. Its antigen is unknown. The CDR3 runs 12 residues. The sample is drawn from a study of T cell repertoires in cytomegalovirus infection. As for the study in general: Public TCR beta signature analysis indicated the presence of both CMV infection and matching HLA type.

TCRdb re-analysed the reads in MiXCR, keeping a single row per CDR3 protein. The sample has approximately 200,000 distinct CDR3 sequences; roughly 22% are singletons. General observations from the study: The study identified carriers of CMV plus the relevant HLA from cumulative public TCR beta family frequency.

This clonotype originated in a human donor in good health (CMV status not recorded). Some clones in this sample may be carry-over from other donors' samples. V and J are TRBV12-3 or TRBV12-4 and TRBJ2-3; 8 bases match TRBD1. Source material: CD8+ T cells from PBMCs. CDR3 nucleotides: TGTGCTGACAGGGGAGGCACAGATACGCAGTATTTT. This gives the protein CADRGGTDTQYF.